The 8 T cell receptor beta chains given below trace back to one sample, sequenced in a study of T cells in Graves' hyperthyroidism and ophthalmopathy. RNA transcripts gave rise to amplified TCR beta CDR3 regions. In the first-round RT-PCR of the TCR CDR3, the HTBI primer set was used. TCRdb ran MiXCR on the multiplex PCR reads and lists one entry per CDR3 protein. The sample records around 490,000 distinct CDR3 sequences, about 20% being singletons. The sequenced sample was blood. These receptors were obtained from a man aged 35-49 years with Graves' ophthalmopathy.

The chain couples TRBV5-1 to TRBJ2-3, with TRBD2 matching over 8 bases. This CDR3 is built from 18 residues. From germline, CDR1 is SGHRS and CDR2 YFSETQ. With 0 bases clipped from V and 6 bases from J, the junction kept 15 bases outside the gene matches. The DNA for the CDR3 is TGCGCCAGCAGCTTGGCCATCGGGGGGGCAGGTTTTGGGGATACGCAGTATTTT. It codes for CASSLAIGGAGFGDTQYF.

The table lists this clonotype with many counts. The DNA of the CDR3 is TGTGCCTGGAGTGACAACACCGGGGAGCTGTTTTTT. As protein: CAWSDNTGELFF. The chain is built from TRBV30 and TRBJ2-2; D gene unclear. The CDR3 covers 12 residues. Germline CDR1 GTSNPN, CDR2 SVGIG (reference sequence). Trimming stripped 1 base from V and 2 bases from J, with 2 bases between.

The V call is TRBV12-5, the J call TRBJ2-1; no firm D call. Germline V gene sequence: CDR1 LGHNT, CDR2 FRNRAP. There are 18 residues in the CDR3. Trimming shortened V by 0 bases and J by 2 bases, and 17 bases separated the two germline ends. As DNA, the CDR3 is TGTGCTAGTGGTTTGGTACGTTCGTCGGAATCCCCCTACAATGAGCAGTTCTTC. Its translation: CASGLVRSSESPYNEQFF.

There are a few counts of this clonotype. V is TRBV9 and J is TRBJ2-1; D not resolved. V gave up 4 bases and J gave up 0 bases, with 14 bases separating them. Germline V lookup: CDR1 SGDLS, CDR2 YYNGEE. The CDR3 sequence is 16 residues long. CDR3 nucleotide sequence: TGTGCCAGCAGCCTCTCTGACCTCAGCTCCTACAATGAGCAGTTCTTC. Its translation is CASSLSDLSSYNEQFF.

J is TRBJ2-5 and V is TRBV6-1; 7 bases line up with TRBD1. The CDR3 spans 14 residues. After removal of 8 bases from V and 1 base from J, the junction contained 7 bases not matched to a gene. Germline lookup yields CDR1 MNHNS and CDR2 SASEGT. CDR3 sequence: CASRERGLQETQYF. In nucleotides, the CDR3 is TGTGCCAGCCGGGAAAGGGGGCTCCAAGAGACCCAGTACTTC.

This clonotype was found a few times. V gene TRBV5-5 combines with J gene TRBJ1-1; weak D call: TRBD1 (6 bases). In germline, CDR1 is SGHKS, CDR2 YYEKEE (reference sequence). Trimming took off 3 bases at V and 5 bases at J, with 14 bases between the two ends. The CDR3 is 14 residues long. The CDR3 protein is CASSYPTGRTEAFF. The CDR3 coding sequence is TGTGCCAGCAGCTACCCCACAGGGCGAACTGAAGCTTTCTTT.

The table lists this clonotype with a few counts. The CDR3 DNA is TGTGCCAGCACCAAGAGGGGGACCTCTGGAAACACCATATATTTT. Protein sequence: CASTKRGTSGNTIYF. J is TRBJ1-3 and V is TRBV28; D is perhaps TRBD1 (6 bases). The CDR3 is made up of 15 amino acids. Trimming took off 7 bases at V and 0 bases at J, with 13 bases between the two ends. The germline V gene has CDR1 MDHEN and CDR2 SYDVKM.

This rearrangement joins TRBV5-1 to TRBJ1-6; D is perhaps TRBD1 (6 bases). CDR3 size: 16 residues. In germline, CDR1 is SGHRS, CDR2 YFSETQ. V was shortened by 0 bases and J by 9 bases, with 16 bases between the two germline ends. The DNA for the CDR3 is TGCGCCAGCAGCTTGGCAGGGGATGTAAAAGCTTCACCCCTCCACTTT. Translated: CASSLAGDVKASPLHF.